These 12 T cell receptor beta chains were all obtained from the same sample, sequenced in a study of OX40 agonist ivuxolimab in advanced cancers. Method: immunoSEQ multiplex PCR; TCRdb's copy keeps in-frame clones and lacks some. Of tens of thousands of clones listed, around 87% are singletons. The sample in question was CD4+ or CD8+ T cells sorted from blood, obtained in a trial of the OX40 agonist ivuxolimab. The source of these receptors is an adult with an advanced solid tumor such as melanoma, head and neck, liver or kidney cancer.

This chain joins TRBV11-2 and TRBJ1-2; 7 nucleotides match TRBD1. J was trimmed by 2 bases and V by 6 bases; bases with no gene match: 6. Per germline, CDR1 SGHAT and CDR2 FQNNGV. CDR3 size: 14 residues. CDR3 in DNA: TGTGCCAGCAGTCAGATACAGGGGAACTATGGCTACACCTTC. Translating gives CASSQIQGNYGYTF.

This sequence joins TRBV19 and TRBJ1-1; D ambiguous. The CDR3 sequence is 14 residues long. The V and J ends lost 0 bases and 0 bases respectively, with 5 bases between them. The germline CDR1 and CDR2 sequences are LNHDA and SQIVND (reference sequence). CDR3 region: CASSIDWVNTEAFF. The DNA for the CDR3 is TGTGCCAGTAGTATAGATTGGGTGAACACTGAAGCTTTCTTT.

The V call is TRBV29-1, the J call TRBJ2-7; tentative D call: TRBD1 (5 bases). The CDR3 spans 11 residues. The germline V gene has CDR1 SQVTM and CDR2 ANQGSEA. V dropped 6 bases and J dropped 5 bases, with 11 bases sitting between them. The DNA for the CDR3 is TGCAGCGTGGCGACAGTCCACGAGCAGTACTTC. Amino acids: CSVATVHEQYF.

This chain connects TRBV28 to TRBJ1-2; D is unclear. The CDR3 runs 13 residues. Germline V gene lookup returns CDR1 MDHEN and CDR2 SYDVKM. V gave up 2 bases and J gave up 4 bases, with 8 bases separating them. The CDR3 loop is CASSLGEAYGYTF. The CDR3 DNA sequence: TGTGCCAGCAGTTTAGGGGAGGCCTATGGCTACACCTTC.

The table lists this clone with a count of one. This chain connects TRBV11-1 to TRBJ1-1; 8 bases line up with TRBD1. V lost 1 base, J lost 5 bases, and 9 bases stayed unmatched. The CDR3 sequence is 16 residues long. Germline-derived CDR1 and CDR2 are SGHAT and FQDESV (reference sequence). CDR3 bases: TGTGCCAGCAGCTTAGTTGCAGGGGGCTTGGGGACTGAAGCTTTCTTT. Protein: CASSLVAGGLGTEAFF.

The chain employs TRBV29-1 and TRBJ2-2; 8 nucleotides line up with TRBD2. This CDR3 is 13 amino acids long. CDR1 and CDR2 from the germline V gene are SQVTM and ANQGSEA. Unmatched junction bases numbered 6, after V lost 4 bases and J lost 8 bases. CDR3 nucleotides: TGCAGCGTTGGACGGGGGGGGTCTGGGGAGCTGTTTTTT. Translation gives CSVGRGGSGELFF.

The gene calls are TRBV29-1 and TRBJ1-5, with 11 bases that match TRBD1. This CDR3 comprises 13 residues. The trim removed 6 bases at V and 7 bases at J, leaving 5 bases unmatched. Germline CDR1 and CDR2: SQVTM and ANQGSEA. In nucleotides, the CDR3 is TGCAGCGTGGTGGGACAGGGGGACCAGCCCCAGCATTTT. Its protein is CSVVGQGDQPQHF.

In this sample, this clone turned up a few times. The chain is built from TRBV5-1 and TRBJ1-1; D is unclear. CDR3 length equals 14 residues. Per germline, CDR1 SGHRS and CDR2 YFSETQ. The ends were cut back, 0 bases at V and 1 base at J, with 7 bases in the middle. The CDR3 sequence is CASSLDSGNTEAFF. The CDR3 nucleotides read TGCGCCAGCAGCTTGGATTCAGGGAACACTGAAGCTTTCTTT.

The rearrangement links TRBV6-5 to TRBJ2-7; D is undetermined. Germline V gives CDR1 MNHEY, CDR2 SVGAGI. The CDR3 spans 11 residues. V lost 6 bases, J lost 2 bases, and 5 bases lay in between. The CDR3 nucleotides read TGTGCCAGCAGGAACGCCTACGAGCAGTACTTC. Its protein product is CASRNAYEQYF.

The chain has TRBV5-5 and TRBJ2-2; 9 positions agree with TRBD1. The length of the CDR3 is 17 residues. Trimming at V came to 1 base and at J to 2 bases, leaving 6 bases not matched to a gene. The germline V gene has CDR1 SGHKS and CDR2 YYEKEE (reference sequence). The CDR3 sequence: CASSLKGTGTNTGELFF. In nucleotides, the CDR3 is TGTGCCAGCAGCTTGAAGGGGACAGGGACCAACACCGGGGAGCTGTTTTTT.

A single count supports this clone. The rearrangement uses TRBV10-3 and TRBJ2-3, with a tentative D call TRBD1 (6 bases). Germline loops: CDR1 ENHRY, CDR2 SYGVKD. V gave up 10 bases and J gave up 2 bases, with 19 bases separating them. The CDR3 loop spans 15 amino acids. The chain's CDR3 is CATAPTGQVTDTQYF. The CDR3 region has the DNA TGTGCCACAGCACCCACAGGGCAGGTCACAGATACGCAGTATTTT.

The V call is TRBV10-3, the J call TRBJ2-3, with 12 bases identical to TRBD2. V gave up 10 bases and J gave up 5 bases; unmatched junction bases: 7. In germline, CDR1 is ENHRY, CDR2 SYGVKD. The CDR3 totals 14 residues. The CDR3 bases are TGTGCCACCAGGACTAGCGGGACGGAAGATACGCAGTATTTT. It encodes CATRTSGTEDTQYF.